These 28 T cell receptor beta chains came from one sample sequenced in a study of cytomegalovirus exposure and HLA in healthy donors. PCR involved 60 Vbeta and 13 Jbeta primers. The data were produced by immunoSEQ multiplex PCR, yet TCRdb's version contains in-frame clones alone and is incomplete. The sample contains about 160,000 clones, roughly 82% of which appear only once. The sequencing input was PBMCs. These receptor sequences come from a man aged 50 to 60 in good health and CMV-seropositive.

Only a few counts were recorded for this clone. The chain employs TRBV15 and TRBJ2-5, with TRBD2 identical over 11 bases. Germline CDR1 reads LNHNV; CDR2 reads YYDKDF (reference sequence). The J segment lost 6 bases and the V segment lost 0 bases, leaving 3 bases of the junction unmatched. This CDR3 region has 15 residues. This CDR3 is CATSRDTSGGQTQYF. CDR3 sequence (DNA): TGTGCCACCAGCAGAGATACTAGCGGGGGACAGACCCAGTACTTC.

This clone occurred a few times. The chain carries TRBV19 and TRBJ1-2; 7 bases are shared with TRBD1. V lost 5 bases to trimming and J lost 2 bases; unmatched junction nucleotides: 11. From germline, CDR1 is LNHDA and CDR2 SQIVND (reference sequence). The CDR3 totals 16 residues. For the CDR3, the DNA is TGTGCCAGTAGTGCCCCCCAGGGGGAGGCCAACTATGGCTACACCTTC. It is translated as CASSAPQGEANYGYTF.

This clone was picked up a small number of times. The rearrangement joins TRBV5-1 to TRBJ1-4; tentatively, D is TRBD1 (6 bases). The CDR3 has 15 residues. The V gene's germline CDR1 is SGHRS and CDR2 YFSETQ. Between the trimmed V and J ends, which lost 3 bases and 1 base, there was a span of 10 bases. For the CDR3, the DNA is TGCGCCAGCAGCTGGGACACCTTAACTAATGAAAAACTGTTTTTT. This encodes CASSWDTLTNEKLFF.

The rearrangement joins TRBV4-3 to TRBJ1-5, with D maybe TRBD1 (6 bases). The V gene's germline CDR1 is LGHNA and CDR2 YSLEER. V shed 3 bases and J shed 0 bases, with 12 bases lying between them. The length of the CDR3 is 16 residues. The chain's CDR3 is CASSHARGASNQPQHF. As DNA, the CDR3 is TGCGCCAGCAGCCATGCCCGGGGGGCTAGCAATCAGCCCCAGCATTTT.

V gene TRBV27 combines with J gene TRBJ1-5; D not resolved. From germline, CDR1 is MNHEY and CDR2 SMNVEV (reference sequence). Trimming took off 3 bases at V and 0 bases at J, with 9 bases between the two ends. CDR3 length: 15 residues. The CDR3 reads CASSFSVYSNQPQHF. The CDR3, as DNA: TGTGCCAGCAGTTTTTCTGTTTATAGCAATCAGCCCCAGCATTTT.

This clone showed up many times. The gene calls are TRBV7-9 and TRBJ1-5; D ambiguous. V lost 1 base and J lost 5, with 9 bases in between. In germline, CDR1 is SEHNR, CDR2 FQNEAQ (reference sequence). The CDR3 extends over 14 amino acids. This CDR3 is CASSLGGAHQPQHF. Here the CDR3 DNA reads TGTGCCAGCAGCTTAGGGGGAGCTCATCAGCCCCAGCATTTT.

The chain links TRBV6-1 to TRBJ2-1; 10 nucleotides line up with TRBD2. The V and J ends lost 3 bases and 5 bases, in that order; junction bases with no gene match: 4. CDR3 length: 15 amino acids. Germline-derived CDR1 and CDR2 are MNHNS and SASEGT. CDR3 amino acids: CASSEEAGGHNEQFF. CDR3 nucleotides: TGTGCCAGCAGTGAGGAAGCGGGGGGGCACAATGAGCAGTTCTTC.

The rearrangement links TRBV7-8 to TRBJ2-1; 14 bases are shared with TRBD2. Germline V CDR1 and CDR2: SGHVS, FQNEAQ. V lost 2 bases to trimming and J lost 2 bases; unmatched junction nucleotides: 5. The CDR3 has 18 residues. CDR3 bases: TGTGCCAGCAGCTTACCGGGACTAGCGGGGGCCACCTACAATGAGCAGTTCTTC. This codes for CASSLPGLAGATYNEQFF.

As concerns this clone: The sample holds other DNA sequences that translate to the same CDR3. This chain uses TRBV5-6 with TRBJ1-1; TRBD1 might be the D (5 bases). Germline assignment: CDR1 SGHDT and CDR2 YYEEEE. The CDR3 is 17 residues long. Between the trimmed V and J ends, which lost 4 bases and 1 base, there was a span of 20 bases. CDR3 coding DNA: TGTGCCAGCAGCCCCCTGGGCGGGGGTAAGGGGAACACTGAAGCTTTCTTT. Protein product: CASSPLGGGKGNTEAFF.

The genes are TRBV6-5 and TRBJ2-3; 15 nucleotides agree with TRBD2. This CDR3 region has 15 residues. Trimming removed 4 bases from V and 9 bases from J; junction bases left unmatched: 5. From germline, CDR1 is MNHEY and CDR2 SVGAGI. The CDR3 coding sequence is TGTGCCAGCAGTTCTGGGACTAGCGGGAGGAACACGCAGTATTTT. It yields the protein CASSSGTSGRNTQYF.

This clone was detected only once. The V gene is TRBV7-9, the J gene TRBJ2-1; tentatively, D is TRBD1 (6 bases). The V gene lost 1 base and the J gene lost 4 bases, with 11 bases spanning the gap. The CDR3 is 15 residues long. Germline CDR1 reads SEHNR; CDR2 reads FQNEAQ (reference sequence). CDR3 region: CASSLVQGMYNEQFF. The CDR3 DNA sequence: TGTGCCAGCAGCTTAGTCCAGGGGATGTACAATGAGCAGTTCTTC.

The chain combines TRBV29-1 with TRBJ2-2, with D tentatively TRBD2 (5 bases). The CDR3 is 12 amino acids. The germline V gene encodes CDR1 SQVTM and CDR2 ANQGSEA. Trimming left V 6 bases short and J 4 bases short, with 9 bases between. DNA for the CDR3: TGCAGCGTCCGACGGGGCACCGGGGAGCTGTTTTTT. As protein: CSVRRGTGELFF.

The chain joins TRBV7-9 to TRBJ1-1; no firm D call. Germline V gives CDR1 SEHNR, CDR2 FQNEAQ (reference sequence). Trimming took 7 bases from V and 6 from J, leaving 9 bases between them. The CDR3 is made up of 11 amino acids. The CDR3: CASNLQSEAFF. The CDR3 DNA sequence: TGTGCCAGCAATCTCCAGTCTGAAGCTTTCTTT.

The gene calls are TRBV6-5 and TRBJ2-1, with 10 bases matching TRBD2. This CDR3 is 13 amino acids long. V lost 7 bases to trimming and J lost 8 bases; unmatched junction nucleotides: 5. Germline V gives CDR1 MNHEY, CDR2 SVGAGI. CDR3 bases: TGTGCCAGCACGTTAGCGGGGGGCGATGAGCAGTTCTTC. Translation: CASTLAGGDEQFF.

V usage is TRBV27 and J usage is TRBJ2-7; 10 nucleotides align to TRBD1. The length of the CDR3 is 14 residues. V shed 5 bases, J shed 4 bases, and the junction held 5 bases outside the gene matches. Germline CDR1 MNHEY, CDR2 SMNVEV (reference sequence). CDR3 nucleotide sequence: TGTGCCAGCAGTCGAGGGACAGGGGAATACGAGCAGTACTTC. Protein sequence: CASSRGTGEYEQYF.

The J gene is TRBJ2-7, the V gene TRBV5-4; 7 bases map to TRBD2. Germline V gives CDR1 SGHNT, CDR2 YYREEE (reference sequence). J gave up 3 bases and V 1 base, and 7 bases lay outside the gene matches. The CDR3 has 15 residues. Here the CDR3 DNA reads TGTGCCAGCAGCTTGAGGCAGGGAGGGAGCTACGAGCAGTACTTC. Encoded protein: CASSLRQGGSYEQYF.

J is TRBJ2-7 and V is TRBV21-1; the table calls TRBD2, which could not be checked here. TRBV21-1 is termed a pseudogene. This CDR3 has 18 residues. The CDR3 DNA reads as TGTGCCAGCAGCACGGCCGGACTAGCGGGAGGGATTACCTACGAGCAGTACTTC. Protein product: CASSTAGLAGGITYEQYF.

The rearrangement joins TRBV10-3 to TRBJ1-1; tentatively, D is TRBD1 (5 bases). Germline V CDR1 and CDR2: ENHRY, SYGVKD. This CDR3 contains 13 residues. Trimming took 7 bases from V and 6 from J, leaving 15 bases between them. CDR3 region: CAIMARVGSEAFF. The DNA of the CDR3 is TGTGCCATCATGGCCAGGGTAGGGTCTGAAGCTTTCTTT.

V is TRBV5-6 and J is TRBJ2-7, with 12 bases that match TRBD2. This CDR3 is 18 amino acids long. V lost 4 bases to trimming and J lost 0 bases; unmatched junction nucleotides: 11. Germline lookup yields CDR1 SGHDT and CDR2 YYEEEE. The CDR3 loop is CASSLILAGGLHSYEQYF. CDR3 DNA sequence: TGTGCCAGCAGCCTGATACTAGCGGGGGGACTCCACTCCTACGAGCAGTACTTC. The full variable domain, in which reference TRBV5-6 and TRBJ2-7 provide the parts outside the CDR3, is DAGVTQSPTHLIKTRGQQVTLRCSPKSGHDTVSWYQQALGQGPQFIFQYYEEEERQRGNFPDRFSGHQFPNYSSELNVNALLLGDSALYLCASSLILAGGLHSYEQYFGPGTRLTVT.

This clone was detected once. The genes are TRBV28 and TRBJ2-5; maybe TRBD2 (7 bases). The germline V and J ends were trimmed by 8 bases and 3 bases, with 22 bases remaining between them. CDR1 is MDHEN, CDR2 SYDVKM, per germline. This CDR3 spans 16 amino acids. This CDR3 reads CASQRGGFLVEETQYF. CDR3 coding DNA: TGTGCCAGCCAAAGGGGGGGGTTCCTCGTCGAAGAGACCCAGTACTTC.

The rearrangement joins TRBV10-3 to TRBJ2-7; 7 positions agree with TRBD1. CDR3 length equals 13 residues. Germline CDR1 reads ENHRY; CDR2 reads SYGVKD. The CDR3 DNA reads TGTGCTACGGTCCCGGCCAGGGACAGCGAGCAGTACTTC. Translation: CATVPARDSEQYF.

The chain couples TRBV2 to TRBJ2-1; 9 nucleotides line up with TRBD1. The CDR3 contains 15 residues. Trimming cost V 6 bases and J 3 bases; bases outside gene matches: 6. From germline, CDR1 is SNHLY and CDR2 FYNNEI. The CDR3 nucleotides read TGTGCCAGCAGGCAGGGGACAGGGCGCTACAATGAGCAGTTCTTC. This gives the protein CASRQGTGRYNEQFF.

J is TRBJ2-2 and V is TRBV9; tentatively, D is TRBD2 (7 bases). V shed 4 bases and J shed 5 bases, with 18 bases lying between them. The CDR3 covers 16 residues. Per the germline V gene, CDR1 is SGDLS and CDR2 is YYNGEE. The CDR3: CASSSRGQGGTGELFF. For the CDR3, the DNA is TGTGCCAGCAGCTCTCGGGGGCAGGGAGGGACCGGGGAGCTGTTTTTT.

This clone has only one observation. The CDR3 DNA sequence: TGTGCCAGCAGCCGGAGGACTAGCGGGGGTAGGTCGCAGTATTTT. Its protein is CASSRRTSGGRSQYF. This chain links TRBV6-5 with TRBJ2-3, with TRBD2 matching 13 bases. The V and J ends lost 6 bases and 10 bases, in that order; junction bases with no gene match: 10. The CDR3 length is 15 residues. CDR1 MNHEY and CDR2 SVGAGI come from the germline V gene.

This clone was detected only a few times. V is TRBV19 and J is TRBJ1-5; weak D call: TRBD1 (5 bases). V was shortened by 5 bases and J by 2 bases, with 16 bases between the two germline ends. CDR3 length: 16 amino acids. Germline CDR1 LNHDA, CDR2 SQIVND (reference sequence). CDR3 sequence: CASSLVGGTRNQPQHF. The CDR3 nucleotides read TGTGCCAGTAGTCTCGTTGGGGGGACCCGCAATCAGCCCCAGCATTTT.

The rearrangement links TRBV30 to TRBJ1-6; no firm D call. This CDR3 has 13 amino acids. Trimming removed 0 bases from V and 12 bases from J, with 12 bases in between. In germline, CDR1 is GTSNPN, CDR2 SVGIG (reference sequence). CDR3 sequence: CAWSVSTKVPLHF. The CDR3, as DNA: TGTGCCTGGAGTGTATCGACAAAGGTACCCCTCCACTTT.

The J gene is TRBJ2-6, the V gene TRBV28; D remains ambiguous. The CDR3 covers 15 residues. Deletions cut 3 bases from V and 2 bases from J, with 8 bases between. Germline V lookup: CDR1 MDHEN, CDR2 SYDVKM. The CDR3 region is CASSLSRAGANVLTF. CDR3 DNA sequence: TGTGCCAGCAGTTTGAGTAGAGCTGGGGCCAACGTCCTGACTTTC.

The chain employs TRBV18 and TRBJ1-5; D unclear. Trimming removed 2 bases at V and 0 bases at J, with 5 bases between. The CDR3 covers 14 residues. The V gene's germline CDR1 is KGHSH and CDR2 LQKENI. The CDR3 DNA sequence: TGTGCCAGCTCACCAGAGGTTAGCAATCAGCCCCAGCATTTT. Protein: CASSPEVSNQPQHF.